The 8 T cell receptor beta chains below come from one sample, sequenced in a study of beta chain features in type 1 diabetes. Investigators reverse transcribed all isolated RNA, so they sequenced expressed TCRB transcripts. Only in-frame clones appear in the TCRdb table, and some are missing; sequencing was by immunoSEQ multiplex PCR. This sample has about 320,000 clones, with roughly 15% found just once. The source material was central memory CD4+ T cells from blood. The receptors were gathered from a man aged 30 to 45 in good health.

The V call is TRBV2, the J call TRBJ2-7, with D perhaps matching TRBD2 (6 bases). V lost 4 bases, J lost 0 bases, and 13 bases lay in between. The CDR3 is 15 amino acids. Per the germline V gene, CDR1 is SNHLY and CDR2 is FYNNEI. The CDR3 DNA is TGTGCCAGCAGTGGCGGGGCGGGGATCTCCTACGAGCAGTACGTC. It yields the protein CASSGGAGISYEQYV.

This clone appeared many times. The V gene is TRBV2, the J gene TRBJ1-4; D not resolved. This CDR3 contains 14 residues. Germline assignment: CDR1 SNHLY and CDR2 FYNNEI. With 3 bases removed from V and 1 base from J, the gap between germline ends came to 6 bases. The CDR3 DNA sequence: TGTGCCAGCAGTGAGGTGGTAACTAATGAAAAACTGTTTTTT. It specifies CASSEVVTNEKLFF.

This rearrangement joins TRBV5-1 to TRBJ2-3; 8 bases map to TRBD2. V lost 5 bases, J lost 5 bases, and 7 bases stayed unmatched. Germline CDR1 SGHRS, CDR2 YFSETQ. This CDR3 has 14 amino acids. The CDR3 DNA sequence: TGCGCCAGCAGACCCGGGCGGGGGGAAGATACGCAGTATTTT. This sequence encodes CASRPGRGEDTQYF.

This clone appeared a few times. The V call is TRBV10-3, the J call TRBJ2-1; no reliable D call. Germline V gene data show CDR1 as ENHRY and CDR2 as SYGVKD. The CDR3 sequence is 13 residues long. Trimming took 2 bases from V and 10 from J, leaving 12 bases between them. The CDR3 DNA sequence: TGTGCCATCAGTGAGGGCGGCATAACCGAGCAGTTCTTC. Its protein is CAISEGGITEQFF.

In this sample, this clone turned up many times. The gene calls are TRBV28 and TRBJ2-2; no definite D call. Per the germline V gene, CDR1 is MDHEN and CDR2 is SYDVKM. The V end was cut by 5 bases, the J end by 0 bases, with 13 bases between. The CDR3 runs to 16 residues. The CDR3 bases are TGTGCCAGCAGTCCCCACTCCGGCGCGAACACCGGGGAGCTGTTTTTT. It yields the protein CASSPHSGANTGELFF.

The V and J genes are TRBV30 and TRBJ1-2, with a weak D call TRBD1 (6 bases). Germline loops: CDR1 GTSNPN, CDR2 SVGIG (reference sequence). Trimming stripped 0 bases from V and 7 bases from J, with 9 bases between. CDR3 length: 12 amino acids. In DNA form, the CDR3 reads TGTGCCTGGAGTGTAGGGGGGCCTGGCTACACCTTC. This codes for CAWSVGGPGYTF.

This clone was detected a few times. The chain employs TRBV6-1 and TRBJ1-2; TRBD1 might be the D (5 bases). Germline V gives CDR1 MNHNS, CDR2 SASEGT. CDR3 length: 14 amino acids. V gave up 2 bases and J gave up 4 bases, with 11 bases separating them. CDR3 nucleotide sequence: TGTGCCAGCAGTGAATGGGGGAACAGCTATGGCTACACCTTC. Encoded protein: CASSEWGNSYGYTF.

In its sample, this clone was seen a few times. The chain uses TRBV7-8 and TRBJ1-2; D perhaps matches TRBD1 (5 bases). This CDR3 spans 16 amino acids. Germline loops: CDR1 SGHVS, CDR2 FQNEAQ. Trimming cost V 5 bases and J 1 base, with 17 bases left between them. The CDR3 DNA sequence: TGTGCCAGCAGCCTACTCCGACAGTTTGTTAACTATGGCTACACCTTC. The encoded protein is CASSLLRQFVNYGYTF.